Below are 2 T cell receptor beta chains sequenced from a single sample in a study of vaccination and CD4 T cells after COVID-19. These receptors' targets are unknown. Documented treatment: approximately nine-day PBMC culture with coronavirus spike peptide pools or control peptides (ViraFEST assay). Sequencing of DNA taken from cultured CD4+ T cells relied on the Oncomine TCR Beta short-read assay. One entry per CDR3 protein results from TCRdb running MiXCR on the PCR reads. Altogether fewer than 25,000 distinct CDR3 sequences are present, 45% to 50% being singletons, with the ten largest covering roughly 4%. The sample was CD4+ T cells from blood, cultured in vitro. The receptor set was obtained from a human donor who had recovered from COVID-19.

CDR3 residues: CASSLEGTGYSPLHF. The CDR3 nucleotides read TGTGCCAGCAGCTTAGAAGGGACAGGGTATTCACCCCTCCACTTT. The chain has TRBV7-6 and TRBJ1-6; TRBD1 agrees at 9 bases. V gave up 1 base and J gave up 8 bases; unmatched junction bases: 3. Germline loops: CDR1 SGHVS, CDR2 FNYEAQ. The CDR3 is made up of 15 amino acids.

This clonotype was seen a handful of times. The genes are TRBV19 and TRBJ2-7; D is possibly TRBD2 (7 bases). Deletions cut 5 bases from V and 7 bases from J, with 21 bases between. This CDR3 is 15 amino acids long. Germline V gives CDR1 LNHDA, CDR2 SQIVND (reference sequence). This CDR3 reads CASSPSGGGGKEQYF. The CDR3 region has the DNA TGTGCCAGTAGTCCCTCGGGGGGCGGGGGTAAGGAGCAGTACTTC.